Reported below is one TCR beta chain. Those enrolled in Seattle joined during active infection and were followed longitudinally afterward. This sample was included in a study of blood T cell repertoires in COVID-19. The overall study: T cells, B-cell-depleted T cells, or PBMCs provided the cDNA or gDNA that served as material.

Clones were sequenced by immunoSEQ multiplex PCR, and TCRdb holds only the in-frame ones, with some missing. The sample includes a few hundred thousand clones, under 90% seen only once; the top ten take 1.8%. The sequence derives from a woman aged 30 to 39 with COVID-19, enrolled during active disease. Sequenced input: peripheral blood.

The CDR3 sequence: CASSLGSSYEQYV. The CDR3 coding sequence is TGTGCCAGCAGCTTGGGCAGCTCCTACGAGCAGTACGTC. The J gene is TRBJ2-7, the V gene TRBV5-8; the D is unclear. The germline V gene has CDR1 SGHTS and CDR2 YDEGEE. Trimming removed 0 bases from V and 0 bases from J, with 4 bases in between. The CDR3 consists of 13 residues.